Listed below are T cell receptor beta chains from one sample, sequenced in a study of blood T cell repertoires in COVID-19. Only in-frame clones appear in the TCRdb table, and some are missing; sequencing was by immunoSEQ multiplex PCR. Here the sample spans fewer than 200,000 clones, approximately 83% being singletons. The sample consisted of peripheral blood. The receptors originated from a woman over 75 with active or convalescent COVID-19. Each CDR3 is given without its conserved first and last residue.

j_call v_call cdr3_aa
TRBJ1-4 TRBV6-2/TRBV6-3 ASSYSGGLTEKLF
TRBJ2-6 TRBV7-2 ASSARTGGFSGANVLT
TRBJ2-7 TRBV10-3 AISESGSGANYEQY
TRBJ1-1 TRBV4-3 ASSQDAGVNTEAF
TRBJ2-3 TRBV19 ASTRATGAGNAGDTQY
TRBJ1-6 TRBV18 ASSPEAGGNSPLH
TRBJ2-6 TRBV5-1 ASSRTAGANVLT
TRBJ1-6 TRBV27 ATRTGYSPLH
TRBJ2-7 TRBV7-9 ASSHRDRVYEQY
TRBJ2-2 TRBV7-9 ASSLPRGAGGGTGELF
TRBJ2-2 TRBV6-5 ASSSTGGELF
TRBJ2-3 TRBV7-2 ASSLALTSGGVIRSTDTQY
TRBJ1-1 TRBV6-5 ASRNGQSQAF
TRBJ1-2 TRBV30 AWRRTGTGALNYGYT
TRBJ1-2 TRBV27 ASSRSGTGIANYGYT
TRBJ1-1 TRBV7-2 ASSNRAEAF
TRBJ1-3 TRBV6-5 ASSYGQPSSGNTIY
TRBJ2-7 TRBV7-9 ASSPGFEQY
TRBJ1-2 TRBV5-1 ASSRLTGDYGYT
TRBJ1-1 TRBV19 ASKWRDSMNTEAF
TRBJ2-2 TRBV10-3 ATQGDRGLGGELF
TRBJ1-4 TRBV7-2 ASSLQGRTGLATNEKLF
TRBJ2-2 TRBV7-9 ASTWGEVRELF
TRBJ1-6 TRBV27 ASSLWGGIPNSPLH
TRBJ2-7 TRBV1 TSSHGGYYRQQY
TRBJ2-1 TRBV5-4 ASSPPGQGSYNEQF
TRBJ1-1 TRBV9 ASSSRGTEAF
TRBJ1-2 TRBV5-6 ASSLASGGDDNYGYT
TRBJ1-2 TRBV3-1/TRBV3-2 ASTWEGSGYT
TRBJ2-1 TRBV5-1 ASSLGTGVYNEQF
TRBJ1-5 TRBV7-2 ASSSQGAGQPQH
TRBJ1-5 TRBV24-1 ATSVPDRGLQPQH
TRBJ1-6 TRBV12-3/TRBV12-4 ASSRDIYSPLH
TRBJ2-2 TRBV9 ASSVGDSTPSGELF
TRBJ1-1 TRBV6-5 ASSRLSGETEAF
TRBJ2-1 TRBV7-2 ASSPRDTSSYNEQF
TRBJ1-2 TRBV6-4 ASTGQVTWGYT
TRBJ1-2 TRBV2 ASSPETGSGYT
TRBJ1-1 TRBV19 ASSISGRGNTEAF
TRBJ2-1 TRBV9 ASSVATSGGAYNEQF
TRBJ1-3 TRBV4-3 ASSQATGAGNTIY
TRBJ2-7 TRBV7-2 ASSKRGQETSYEQY
TRBJ1-4 TRBV3-1/TRBV3-2 ASSPDSEKLF
TRBJ2-7 TRBV30 AWSTGAPTSEQY
TRBJ2-7 TRBV29-1 SVEDRTGDEQY
TRBJ1-1 TRBV12-3/TRBV12-4 ASRTGTGVGAF
TRBJ1-2 TRBV28 ASSWRGMRYGYT
TRBJ2-7 TRBV3-1/TRBV3-2 ASSQGRYEQY
TRBJ1-5 TRBV6-5 ASGGGTGQPQH
TRBJ1-6 TRBV9 ATGQGVNSPLH
TRBJ1-6 TRBV7-3 ASSSGSGGSPLH
TRBJ2-3 TRBV7-2 ASSGRGQGDTQY
TRBJ1-4 TRBV5-6 ASSLAGAGGVEKLF
TRBJ2-7 TRBV6-5 ASIPGTGTYEQY
TRBJ1-2 TRBV7-8 ASSSRVLDFGYGYT
TRBJ1-1 TRBV6-1 ASSGNRGYGNTEAF
TRBJ1-1 TRBV7-9 ASSLVQGGVAF